Following are 10 T cell receptor beta chains from one sample sequenced in a study of vaccination effects on CD4 cells after COVID-19. Viral peptide pools were used in the ViraFEST assay to expand antigen-specific CD4+ T cells, and sequencing came afterward. Culturing for about ten days preceded CD4+ T cell isolation. The person was diagnosed with PCR-confirmed SARS-CoV-2 infection between March and December 2020. No antigen has been assigned to these receptors. This table comes from immunoSEQ multiplex PCR, and its TCRdb copy is limited to in-frame clones, with some not included. This sample has around 40,000 clones, with around two thirds found just once. Sequenced here: CD4+ T cells from PBMCs cultured with a peptide pool, sampled before COVID-19 vaccination. The receptors come from a human donor who had a prior SARS-CoV-2 infection.

The chain employs TRBV3-1 (or the pseudogene TRBV3-2) and TRBJ2-1; TRBD1 matches 7 bases. V gave up 2 bases and J gave up 7 bases; unmatched junction bases: 11. The CDR3 contains 16 residues. The germline V gene encodes CDR1 LGHDT and CDR2 YNNKEL (reference sequence). This CDR3 reads CASSQNRGSELNEQFF. CDR3 bases: TGTGCCAGCAGCCAAAACAGGGGTTCTGAATTGAATGAGCAGTTCTTC.

This chain uses TRBV29-1 with TRBJ2-2, with D hard to call. Germline values: CDR1 SQVTM, CDR2 ANQGSEA. V dropped 4 bases and J dropped 4 bases, with 10 bases sitting between them. The CDR3 spans 13 residues. In DNA, the CDR3 is TGCAGCGTTGGTTGGGCGTTCACCGGGGAGCTGTTTTTT. It is translated as CSVGWAFTGELFF.

The chain employs TRBV21-1 and TRBJ2-2; the table gives TRBD1 as D, unverified against the DNA. TRBV21-1 is a pseudogene. The CDR3 is 17 amino acids. The CDR3 region has the DNA TGTGCCAGCAGCAAGCCCGGACAGGGTCCGGGTACCGGGGAGCTGTTTTTT. As protein: CASSKPGQGPGTGELFF.

This chain connects TRBV27 to TRBJ1-4, with a weak D call TRBD1 (5 bases). Trimming removed 2 bases at V and 6 bases at J, with 10 bases between. The CDR3 extends over 14 amino acids. Per germline, CDR1 MNHEY and CDR2 SMNVEV (reference sequence). CDR3 in amino acids: CASSLKGRDEKLFF. The CDR3 coding sequence is TGTGCCAGCAGTTTAAAGGGGCGGGATGAAAAACTGTTTTTT.

The rearrangement uses TRBV24-1 and TRBJ2-7; the match to TRBD1 covers 8 bases. The CDR3 has 14 amino acids. CDR1 is KGHDR, CDR2 SFDVKD, per germline. Trimming took 10 bases from V and 0 from J; bases not matched to a gene: 7. The CDR3 coding sequence is TGTGCCACAAGACAGGGGTCCAACTCCTACGAGCAGTACTTC. Amino acids: CATRQGSNSYEQYF.

CDR3 sequence (DNA): TGTGCCAGCAGCCTGGGACTAGCGGGAGGGCCCGTTACAGATACGCAGTATTTT. Amino acids: CASSLGLAGGPVTDTQYF. The chain employs TRBV7-9 and TRBJ2-3, with TRBD2 matching 16 bases. V was pared by 5 bases and J by 3 bases, with 8 bases of the junction left unmatched. The CDR3 sequence is 18 residues long. Germline CDR1 and CDR2: SEHNR and FQNEAQ (reference sequence).

The V and J genes are TRBV24-1 and TRBJ2-3, with a tentative D call TRBD2 (6 bases). Germline CDR1 KGHDR, CDR2 SFDVKD. The CDR3 length is 14 residues. The V and J ends lost 1 base and 8 bases respectively, with 12 bases between them. The CDR3 DNA reads TGTGCCACCAGTGATTTACCGGGGCGGGGTACGCAGTATTTT. This codes for CATSDLPGRGTQYF.

The gene calls are TRBV27 and TRBJ2-7, with a weak D call TRBD1 (6 bases). Germline V gene data show CDR1 as MNHEY and CDR2 as SMNVEV (reference sequence). Trimming took off 6 bases at V and 4 bases at J, with 13 bases between the two ends. CDR3 size: 13 residues. The CDR3 protein is CASSTQGDYEQYF. The CDR3 DNA reads as TGTGCCAGCAGCACACAGGGCGATTACGAGCAGTACTTC.

This clone was detected once. The chain uses TRBV3-1 (or the pseudogene TRBV3-2) and TRBJ1-1; 7 bases match TRBD1. Germline CDR1 LGHDT, CDR2 YNNKEL (reference sequence). CDR3 length: 15 residues. J was trimmed by 6 bases and V by 2 bases; bases with no gene match: 9. CDR3 in DNA: TGTGCCAGCAGCCAATCCGACAGGGTGGGCGCTGAAGCTTTCTTT. It translates to CASSQSDRVGAEAFF.

This clone was seen more than once but under ten times. The chain couples TRBV2 to TRBJ2-2; the D gene is possibly TRBD2 (6 bases). V lost 9 bases and J 0 bases, leaving 17 bases between the germline ends. From germline, CDR1 is SNHLY and CDR2 FYNNEI. CDR3 size: 16 residues. This CDR3 reads CASSSQGLANTGELFF. For the CDR3, the DNA is TGTGCCAGTTCCTCCCAGGGACTTGCGAACACCGGGGAGCTGTTTTTT.